The 6 T cell receptor beta chains in this list originate from one sample, sequenced in a study of T cell changes during pregnancy in multiple sclerosis. Libraries were prepared by immunoSEQ multiplex PCR; TCRdb keeps only in-frame clonotypes and omits some of them. The sample lists 32,000 or so clones; roughly 90% were seen once. Sequenced material: CD8+ T cells from peripheral blood mononuclear cells, taken in the first trimester of pregnancy. The origin of the receptors is a female donor with multiple sclerosis, enrolled in a pregnancy study.

The V gene is TRBV5-1, the J gene TRBJ1-2; no clear D. This CDR3 is 12 amino acids long. The V gene lost 5 bases and the J gene lost 7 bases, with 12 bases spanning the gap. Per the germline V gene, CDR1 is SGHRS and CDR2 is YFSETQ. The CDR3 region is CASSGGYVGYTF. DNA for the CDR3: TGCGCCAGCAGTGGAGGGTACGTTGGCTACACCTTC.

The chain is built from TRBV28 and TRBJ2-3; D is possibly TRBD2 (6 bases). Germline assignment: CDR1 MDHEN and CDR2 SYDVKM. This CDR3 is 15 amino acids long. V lost 0 bases and J 0 bases, leaving 7 bases between the germline ends. The CDR3 protein is CASSLWGTSTDTQYF. The CDR3 DNA follows: TGTGCCAGCAGTTTATGGGGGACTAGCACAGATACGCAGTATTTT.

This chain connects TRBV5-1 to TRBJ2-3; D is perhaps TRBD2 (6 bases). CDR1 and CDR2 from the germline V gene are SGHRS and YFSETQ. Trimming removed 3 bases from V and 0 bases from J, with 23 bases in between. This CDR3 comprises 19 residues. For the CDR3, the DNA is TGCGCCAGCAGCTCCGGACCCGAGTTAGCGGATACTAGCACAGATACGCAGTATTTT. Protein product: CASSSGPELADTSTDTQYF. The variable domain in full, with the rest retrieved from reference TRBV5-1 and TRBJ2-3, is KAGVTQTPRYLIKTRGQQVTLSCSPISGHRSVSWYQQTPGQGLQFLFEYFSETQRNKGNFPGRFSGRQFSNSRSEMNVSTLELGDSALYLCASSSGPELADTSTDTQYFGPGTRLTVL.

This chain connects TRBV7-9 to TRBJ2-7; 10 bases line up with TRBD2. Germline V gene data show CDR1 as SEHNR and CDR2 as FQNEAQ (reference sequence). The V and J ends lost 5 bases and 3 bases, in that order; junction bases with no gene match: 4. The CDR3 is 14 amino acids. The CDR3 DNA reads TGTGCCAGCAGCCCGGGACTAGCGTTCTACGAGCAGTACTTC. It specifies CASSPGLAFYEQYF.

This sequence joins TRBV7-8 and TRBJ2-1, with D maybe TRBD2 (6 bases). Trimming removed 3 bases at V and 8 bases at J, with 14 bases between. The CDR3 loop spans 14 amino acids. The germline V gene encodes CDR1 SGHVS and CDR2 FQNEAQ. The DNA of the CDR3 is TGTGCCAGCAGCTTGAGACTAGACCGAGATGAGCAGTTCTTC. Translating it yields CASSLRLDRDEQFF.

The chain links TRBV5-5 to TRBJ2-7, with 8 bases matching TRBD1. The CDR3 sequence is 15 residues long. Germline trimming cut 6 bases from V and 0 bases from J; bases unmatched to any gene: 8. CDR1 and CDR2 from the germline V gene are SGHKS and YYEKEE (reference sequence). CDR3 in amino acids: CASTWGQVSSYEQYF. The DNA for the CDR3 is TGTGCCAGCACCTGGGGACAGGTGAGCTCCTACGAGCAGTACTTC.